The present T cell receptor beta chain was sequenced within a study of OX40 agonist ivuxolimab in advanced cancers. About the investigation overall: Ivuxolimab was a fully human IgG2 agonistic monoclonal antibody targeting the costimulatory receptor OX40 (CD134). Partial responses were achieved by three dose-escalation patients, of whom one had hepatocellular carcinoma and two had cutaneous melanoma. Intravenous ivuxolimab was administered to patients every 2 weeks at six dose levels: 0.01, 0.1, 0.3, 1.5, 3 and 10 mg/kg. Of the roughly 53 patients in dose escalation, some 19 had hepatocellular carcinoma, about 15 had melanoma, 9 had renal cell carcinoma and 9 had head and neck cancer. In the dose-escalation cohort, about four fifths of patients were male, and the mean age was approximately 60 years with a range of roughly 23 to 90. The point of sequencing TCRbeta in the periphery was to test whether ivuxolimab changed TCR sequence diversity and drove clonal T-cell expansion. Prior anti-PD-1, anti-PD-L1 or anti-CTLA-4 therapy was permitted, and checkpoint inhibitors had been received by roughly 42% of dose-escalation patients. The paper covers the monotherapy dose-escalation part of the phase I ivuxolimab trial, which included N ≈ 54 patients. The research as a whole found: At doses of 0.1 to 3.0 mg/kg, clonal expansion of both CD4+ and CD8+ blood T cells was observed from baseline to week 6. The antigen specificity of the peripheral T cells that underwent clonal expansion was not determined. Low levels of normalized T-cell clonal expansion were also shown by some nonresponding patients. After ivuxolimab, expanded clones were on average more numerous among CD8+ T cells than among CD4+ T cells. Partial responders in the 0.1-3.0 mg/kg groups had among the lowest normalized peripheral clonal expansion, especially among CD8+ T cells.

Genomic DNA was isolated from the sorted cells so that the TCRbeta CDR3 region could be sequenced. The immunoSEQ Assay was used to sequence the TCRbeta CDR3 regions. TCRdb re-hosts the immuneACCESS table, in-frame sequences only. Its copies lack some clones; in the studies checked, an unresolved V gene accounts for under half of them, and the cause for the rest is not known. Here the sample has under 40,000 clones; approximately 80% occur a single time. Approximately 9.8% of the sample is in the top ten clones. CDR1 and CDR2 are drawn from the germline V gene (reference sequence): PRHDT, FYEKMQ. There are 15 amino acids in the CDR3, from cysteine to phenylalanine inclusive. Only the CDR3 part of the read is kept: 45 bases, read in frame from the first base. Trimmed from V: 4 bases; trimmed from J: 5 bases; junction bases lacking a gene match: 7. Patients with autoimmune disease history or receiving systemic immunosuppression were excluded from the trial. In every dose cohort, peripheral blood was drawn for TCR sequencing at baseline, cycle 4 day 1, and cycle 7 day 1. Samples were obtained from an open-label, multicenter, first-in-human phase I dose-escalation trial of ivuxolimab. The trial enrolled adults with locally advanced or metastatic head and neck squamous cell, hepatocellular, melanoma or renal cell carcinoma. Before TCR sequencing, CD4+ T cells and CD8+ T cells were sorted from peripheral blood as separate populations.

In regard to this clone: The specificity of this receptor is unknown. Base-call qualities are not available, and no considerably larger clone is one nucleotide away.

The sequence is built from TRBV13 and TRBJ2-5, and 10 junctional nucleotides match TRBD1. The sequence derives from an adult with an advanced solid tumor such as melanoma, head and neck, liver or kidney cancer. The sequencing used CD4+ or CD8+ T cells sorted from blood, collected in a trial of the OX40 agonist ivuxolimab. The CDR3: CASSSVTGGGETQYF. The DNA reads TGTGCCAGCAGCTCGGTGACAGGGGGCGGGGAGACCCAGTACTTC.